The TCR beta chain described here comes from a study of blood T cell repertoires in COVID-19. In the study overall: Samples came from the United States, Italy and Spain, spanning acute and convalescent COVID-19. PBMCs, B-cell-depleted T cells, or T cells were the source of the cDNA or gDNA that made up the material.

Followed longitudinally, the Seattle patients had been enrolled during active infection. Germline V gene data show CDR1 as KGHDR and CDR2 as SFDVKD. The CDR3 has 15 residues. J gave up 4 bases and V 5 bases, and 5 bases lay outside the gene matches. In the authors' workflow: Scientists estimated how many nucleated cells there were by amplifying reference gene primers. Sequenced by immunoSEQ multiplex PCR; TCRdb stores in-frame clones only, minus some. V, J and clone size reflect that table, while D and trimming were determined from the DNA. The data show about 370,000 clones, roughly 90% seen once. Material: peripheral blood. This TCR came from a woman aged 25 to 39 with COVID-19, enrolled during active disease. The V and J genes are TRBV24-1 and TRBJ1-1, with 11 bases matching TRBD1. As DNA, the CDR3 is TGTGCCACCAGTGGGACAGGGGGCGGGAGCACTGAAGCTTTCTTT. Translation: CATSGTGGGSTEAFF.